Following are 3 T cell receptor beta chains from one sample sequenced in a study of cytomegalovirus exposure and HLA in healthy donors (dated by TCRdb to 2016 to 2017). To prepare the library, the immunoSEQ multiplex PCR assay was applied. For the multiplex PCR, a mixture combining 60 forward primers for TCR Vbeta segments and 13 reverse primers for TCR Jbeta segments was used. TCRdb retrieved this table from immuneACCESS and kept in-frame rearrangements only. Not all clones are present; in checked studies, unresolved V genes account for under half, and no reason is known for the remainder. This sample has about 35,000 clones in its table, and 80% of those were observed once. The ten top clones hold around 6% of the sample. Sequenced: PBMCs. These receptors all stem from a male donor in good health and CMV-seronegative.

This chain connects TRBV7-9 to TRBJ2-3, with 12 bases that match TRBD2. V was clipped by 5 bases and J by 5 bases; unmatched bases: 8. This CDR3 is built from 16 residues. CDR1 SEHNR and CDR2 FQNEAQ come from the germline V gene (reference sequence). This chain's CDR3 is CASSLILAGGIDTQYF. For the CDR3, the DNA is TGTGCCAGCAGCCTAATACTAGCGGGAGGAATAGATACGCAGTATTTT.

The chain carries TRBV4-3 and TRBJ2-1, with 13 bases identical to TRBD2. CDR1 is LGHNA and CDR2 is YSLEER in the germline V gene. This CDR3 has 15 amino acids. The J segment lost 9 bases and the V segment lost 4 bases, leaving 6 bases of the junction unmatched. CDR3 sequence (DNA): TGCGCCAGCAGCCGGACTAGCGGGAGTACAGTTGAGCAGTTCTTC. This codes for CASSRTSGSTVEQFF.

Only one count was recorded for this clone. The rearrangement uses TRBV27 and TRBJ1-6; D perhaps matches TRBD1 (6 bases). V gave up 7 bases and J gave up 6 bases, with 7 bases separating them. The CDR3 is 12 residues long. CDR1 is MNHEY and CDR2 is SMNVEV in the germline V gene (reference sequence). The CDR3 sequence: CASTQGNSPLHF. The CDR3, as DNA: TGTGCCAGCACACAGGGTAATTCACCCCTCCACTTT.